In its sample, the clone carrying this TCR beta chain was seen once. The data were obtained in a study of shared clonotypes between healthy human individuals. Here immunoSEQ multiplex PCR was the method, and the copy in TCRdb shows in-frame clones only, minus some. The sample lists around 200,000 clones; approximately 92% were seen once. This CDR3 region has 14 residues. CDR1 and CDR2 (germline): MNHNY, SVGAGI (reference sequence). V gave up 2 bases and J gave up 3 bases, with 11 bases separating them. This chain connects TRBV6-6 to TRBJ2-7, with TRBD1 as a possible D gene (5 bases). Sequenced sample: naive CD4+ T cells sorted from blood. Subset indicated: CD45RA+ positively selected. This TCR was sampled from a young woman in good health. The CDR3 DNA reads TGTGCCAGCAGTTACGCAGGGAAGCACTACGAGCAGTACTTC. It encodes CASSYAGKHYEQYF.